The clone carrying this T cell receptor beta chain has a count of ten or more. Antigen: not known. The sample is drawn from a study of T cell repertoires in cytomegalovirus infection. Study summary: Based on public TCR beta signatures, there were indications of CMV infection and of a matching HLA type.

Per germline, CDR1 SGHTA and CDR2 FQGTGA. The junction had 5 bases not matched to a gene; V was cut back by 2 bases and J by 7 bases. The CDR3 is 15 amino acids. Using its own MiXCR run on the reads, TCRdb lists one record per CDR3 protein. The repertoire consists of roughly 310,000 distinct CDR3 sequences, with 17% occurring once and the leading ten covering around 12%. Regarding the study as a whole: Predominance within the ex vivo response was attributable to HLA-C-restricted CMV-specific TCR beta clonotypes. The cumulative frequency of public TCR beta families identified carriers of CMV plus the relevant HLA.

This TCR derives from a human donor in good health (CMV status not recorded). Some clones in this sample may be carry-over from other donors' samples. This chain connects TRBV7-3 to TRBJ1-6, with TRBD1 matching over 7 bases. The sample comprised PBMCs. The CDR3 is CASSLGTEGNSPLHF. The CDR3 DNA sequence: TGTGCCAGCAGCTTAGGGACAGAAGGCAATTCACCCCTCCACTTT.